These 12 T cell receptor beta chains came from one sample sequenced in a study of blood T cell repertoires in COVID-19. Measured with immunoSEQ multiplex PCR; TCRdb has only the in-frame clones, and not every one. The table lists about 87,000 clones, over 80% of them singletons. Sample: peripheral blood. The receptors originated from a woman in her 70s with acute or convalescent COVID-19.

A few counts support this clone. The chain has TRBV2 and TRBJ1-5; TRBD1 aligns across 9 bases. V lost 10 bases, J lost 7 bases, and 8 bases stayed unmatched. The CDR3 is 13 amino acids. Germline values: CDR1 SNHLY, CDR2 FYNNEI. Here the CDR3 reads CATRTGAMQPQHF. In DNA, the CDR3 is TGTGCCACCCGGACAGGGGCGATGCAGCCCCAGCATTTT.

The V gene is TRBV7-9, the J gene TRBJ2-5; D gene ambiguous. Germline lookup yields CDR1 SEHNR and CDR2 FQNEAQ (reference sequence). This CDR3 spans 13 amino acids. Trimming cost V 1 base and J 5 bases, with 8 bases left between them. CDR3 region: CASSLDELETQYF. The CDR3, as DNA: TGTGCCAGCAGCTTAGATGAGCTGGAGACCCAGTACTTC. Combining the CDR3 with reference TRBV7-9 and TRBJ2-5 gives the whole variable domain DTGVSQNPRHKITKRGQNVTFRCDPISEHNRLYWYRQTLGQGPEFLTYFQNEAQLEKSRLLSDRFSAERPKGSFSTLEIQRTEQGDSAMYLCASSLDELETQYFGPGTRLLVL.

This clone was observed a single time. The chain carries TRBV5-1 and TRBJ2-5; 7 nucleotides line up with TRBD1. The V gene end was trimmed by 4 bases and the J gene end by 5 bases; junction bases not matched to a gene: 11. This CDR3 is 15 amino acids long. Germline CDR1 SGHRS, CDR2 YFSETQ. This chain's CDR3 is CASSNPAGGTETQYF. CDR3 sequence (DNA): TGCGCCAGCAGCAACCCAGCAGGGGGTACGGAGACCCAGTACTTC.

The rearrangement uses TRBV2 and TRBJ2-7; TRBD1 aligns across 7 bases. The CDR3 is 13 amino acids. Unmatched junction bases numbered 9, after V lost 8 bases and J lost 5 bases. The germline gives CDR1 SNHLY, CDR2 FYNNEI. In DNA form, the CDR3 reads TGTGCCAGCGGGCTGACAGGGAACGACGAGCAGTACTTC. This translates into CASGLTGNDEQYF.

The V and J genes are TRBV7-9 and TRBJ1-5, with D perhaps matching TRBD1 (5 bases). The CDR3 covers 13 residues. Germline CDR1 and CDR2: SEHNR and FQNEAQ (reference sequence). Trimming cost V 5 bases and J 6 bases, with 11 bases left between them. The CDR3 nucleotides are TGTGCCAGCAGCCCGATCCAGGGTCAGCCCCAGCATTTT. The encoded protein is CASSPIQGQPQHF.

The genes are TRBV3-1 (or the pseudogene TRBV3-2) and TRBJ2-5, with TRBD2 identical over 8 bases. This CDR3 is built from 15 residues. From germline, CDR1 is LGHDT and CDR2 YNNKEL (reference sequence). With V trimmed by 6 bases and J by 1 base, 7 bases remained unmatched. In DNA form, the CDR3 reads TGTGCCAGCAGTCCCTCGCTAGCGGGCCAAGAGACCCAGTACTTC. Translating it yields CASSPSLAGQETQYF.

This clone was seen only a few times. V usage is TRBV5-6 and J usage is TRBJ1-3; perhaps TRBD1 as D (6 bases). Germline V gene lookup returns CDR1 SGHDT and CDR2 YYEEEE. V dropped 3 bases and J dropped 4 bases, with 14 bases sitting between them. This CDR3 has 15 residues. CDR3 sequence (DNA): TGTGCCAGCAGCTCTCCAACAGGGTCGGGAAACACCATATATTTT. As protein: CASSSPTGSGNTIYF.

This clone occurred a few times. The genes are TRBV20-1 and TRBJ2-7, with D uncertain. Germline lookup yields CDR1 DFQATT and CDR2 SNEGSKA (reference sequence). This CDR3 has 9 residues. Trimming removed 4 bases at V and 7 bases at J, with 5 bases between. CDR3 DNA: TGCAGTGCTACCCAGGAGCAGTACTTC. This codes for CSATQEQYF.

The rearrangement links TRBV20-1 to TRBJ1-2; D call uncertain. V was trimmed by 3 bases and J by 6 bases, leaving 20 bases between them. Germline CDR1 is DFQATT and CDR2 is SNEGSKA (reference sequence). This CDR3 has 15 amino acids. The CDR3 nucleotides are TGCAGTGCTAGTACCTTGACCTGGGGAGTTCATGGCTACACCTTC. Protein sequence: CSASTLTWGVHGYTF.

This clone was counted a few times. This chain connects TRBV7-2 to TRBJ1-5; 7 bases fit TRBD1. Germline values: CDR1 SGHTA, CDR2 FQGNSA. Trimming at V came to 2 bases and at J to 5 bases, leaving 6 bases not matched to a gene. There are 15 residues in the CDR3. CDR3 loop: CASSLLTGIYQPQHF. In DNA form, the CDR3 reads TGTGCCAGCAGCTTATTGACAGGGATCTATCAGCCCCAGCATTTT. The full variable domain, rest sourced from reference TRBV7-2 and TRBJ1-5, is GAGVSQSPSNKVTEKGKDVELRCDPISGHTALYWYRQSLGQGLEFLIYFQGNSAPDKSGLPSDRFSAERTGGSVSTLTIQRTQQEDSAVYLCASSLLTGIYQPQHFGDGTRLSIL.

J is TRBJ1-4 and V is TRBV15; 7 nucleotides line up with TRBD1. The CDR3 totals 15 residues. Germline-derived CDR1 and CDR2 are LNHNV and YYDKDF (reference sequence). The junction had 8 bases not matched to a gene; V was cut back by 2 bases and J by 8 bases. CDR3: CATSRSWQGVEKLFF. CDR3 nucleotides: TGTGCCACCAGCAGATCATGGCAGGGGGTCGAAAAACTGTTTTTT.

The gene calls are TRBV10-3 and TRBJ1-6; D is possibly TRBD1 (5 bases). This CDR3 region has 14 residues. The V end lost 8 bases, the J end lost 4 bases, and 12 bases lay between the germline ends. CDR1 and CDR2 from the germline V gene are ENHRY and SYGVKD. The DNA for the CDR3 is TGTGCCATCGGTGGGGGGGGGTATAATTCACCCCTCCACTTT. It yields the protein CAIGGGGYNSPLHF.